The next 4 T cell receptor beta chains were all read from a single sample in a study of T cell changes during pregnancy in multiple sclerosis. The assay was immunoSEQ multiplex PCR, and TCRdb's table has in-frame clones only and misses some. The sample has approximately 69,000 clones; about 94% are singletons. Here the sequenced sample was peripheral blood, taken in the third trimester of pregnancy. These receptor sequences come from a female donor with multiple sclerosis, enrolled in a pregnancy study.

This clone was observed a single time. The CDR3 sequence is CASSQGRATSTEAFF. The CDR3 DNA reads as TGTGCCAGCAGCCAAGGCCGGGCCACTAGCACTGAAGCTTTCTTT. The rearrangement uses TRBV4-2 and TRBJ1-1; no firm D call. Between the trimmed V and J ends, which lost 1 base and 4 bases, there was a span of 13 bases. From germline, CDR1 is LGHNA and CDR2 YNFKEQ. This CDR3 spans 15 amino acids.

In this sample, this clone turned up once. This sequence joins TRBV5-1 and TRBJ1-2, with TRBD1 identical over 7 bases. The CDR3 runs 17 residues. J was trimmed by 2 bases and V by 4 bases; bases with no gene match: 14. The germline V gene has CDR1 SGHRS and CDR2 YFSETQ. CDR3 sequence: CASSPTGYDVSNYGYTF. The CDR3 bases are TGCGCCAGCAGCCCGACAGGGTACGATGTTTCCAACTATGGCTACACCTTC.

The J gene is TRBJ1-1, the V gene TRBV9; D is uncertain. Per germline, CDR1 SGDLS and CDR2 YYNGEE. The V and J ends lost 0 bases and 1 base respectively, with 13 bases between them. This CDR3 spans 16 amino acids. The chain's CDR3 is CASSVGEGWGNTEAFF. The CDR3 coding sequence is TGTGCCAGCAGCGTAGGGGAGGGTTGGGGGAACACTGAAGCTTTCTTT.

The J gene is TRBJ1-2, the V gene TRBV7-2; 7 nucleotides match TRBD1. From germline, CDR1 is SGHTA and CDR2 FQGNSA. After removal of 3 bases from V and 0 bases from J, the junction contained 4 bases not matched to a gene. This CDR3 comprises 15 residues. CDR3 coding DNA: TGTGCCAGCAGCTTCCCAGGGGGGACTAACTATGGCTACACCTTC. This translates into CASSFPGGTNYGYTF.